This is a list of T cell receptor beta chains from one sample in a study of Ad26.COV2.S vaccination and SARS-CoV-2 variants. Repertoires were generated with immunoSEQ multiplex PCR, while TCRdb's copy carries only in-frame clones and drops some. The profile shows roughly 700,000 clones, roughly 90% of them singletons. Sequencing was performed on peripheral blood, taken in a trial of Ad26.COV2.S vaccine versus placebo. These receptor sequences come from a person aged 18-60 years who received the Ad26.COV2.S COVID-19 vaccine or a placebo. Both conserved end residues are part of each CDR3.

>12|TRBJ2-7|TRBV5-4
CASSSGRDEQYF
>12|TRBJ2-7|TRBV2
CASLGGTYEQYF
>11|TRBJ2-7|TRBV30
CAWSEWYEQYF
>12|TRBJ2-5|TRBV10-2
CASQTNQETQYF
>13|TRBJ2-7|TRBV15
CATSRDASYEQYF
>16|TRBJ1-3|TRBV19
CASRQRDTYSGNTIYF
>15|TRBJ2-7|TRBV6-5
CATLPTSGRWYEQYF
>13|TRBJ2-7|TRBV3-1/TRBV3-2
CASSQSGVYEQYF
>15|TRBJ2-2|TRBV24-1
CATVWAGPNTGELFF
>14|TRBJ1-6|TRBV30
CAWSVLRPNSPLHF
>16|TRBJ2-2|TRBV2
CASRRFSGTNTGELFF
>15|TRBJ1-3|TRBV6-5
CASSYGGGLGNTIYF
>14|TRBJ2-5|TRBV18
CASSLNGDQETQYF
>14|TRBJ2-7|TRBV19
CASSIIKGDYEQYF
>15|TRBJ2-3|TRBV3-1/TRBV3-2
CASSRTSGGADTQYF
>12|TRBJ2-7|TRBV6-5
CASGRGAYEQYF
>14|TRBJ1-1|TRBV19
CASSIGPAGAEAFF
>14|TRBJ2-2|TRBV4-3
CASSQDRATGELFF
>15|TRBJ2-3|TRBV9
CASSVAYGRANTQYF
>15|TRBJ2-7|TRBV11-2
CASAGNEGAGYEQYF
>13|TRBJ2-2|TRBV5-3
CARSLVSTGELFF
>18|TRBJ2-2|TRBV9
CASSVVPVGTIPTGELFF
>18|TRBJ2-3|TRBV19
CASRPRRVSRVGTDTQYF
>18|TRBJ2-2|TRBV19
CASSIGPMAGTIIGELFF
>11|TRBJ2-1|TRBV3-1/TRBV3-2
CASSRGSEQFF
>15|TRBJ2-2|TRBV3-1/TRBV3-2
CASSQGLALTGELFF
>11|TRBJ1-1|TRBV20-1
CSARDSQKAFF
>15|TRBJ2-1|TRBV5-1
CASSPRDRDHNEQFF
>13|TRBJ1-2|TRBV29-1
CSVLSGVNYGYTF
>16|TRBJ1-5|TRBV24-1
CATSETGMRGNQPQHF
>15|TRBJ2-1|TRBV4-3
CASSHENRGANEQFF
>12|TRBJ1-4|TRBV29-1
CSVQGAGEKLFF
>12|TRBJ2-3|TRBV3-1/TRBV3-2
CASSLAGDTQYF